The TCR beta chain under discussion was sequenced for a study of cytomegalovirus exposure and HLA in healthy donors. Overall study: A previous analysis identified more than 100 million unique TCR beta sequences derived from around 200 million T cells.

This clone was picked up one time. No antigen is known for it. The study's findings and limits: Immune exposure data for these donors was limited to CMV serostatus. In vitro data verified three CMV-associated chains as specific for CMV antigens.

Vbeta (60) and Jbeta (13) primers were used in the PCR. Original analysis: Approximately 86 million unique TCR beta chains, roughly 12 million shared, were counted in a later analysis. Sequencing used immunoSEQ multiplex PCR; TCRdb keeps in-frame clones, though not all of them. That table furnishes V, J and clone size, whereas the DNA furnished D and trimming. In the table there are roughly 160,000 clones, 71% of which are singletons. Looked up from germline, CDR1 is MNHNY and CDR2 is SVGAGI (reference sequence). CDR3 length equals 15 residues. V gave up 2 bases and J gave up 6 bases, with 14 bases separating them.

The source material was PBMCs. The receptor's source is a woman under 40 in good health and CMV-seronegative. The chain carries TRBV6-6 and TRBJ2-1, with a tentative D call TRBD1 (6 bases). The CDR3, as DNA: TGTGCCAGCAGTTACCAGGGGTCCGTTGGCAATGAGCAGTTCTTC. Protein product: CASSYQGSVGNEQFF.